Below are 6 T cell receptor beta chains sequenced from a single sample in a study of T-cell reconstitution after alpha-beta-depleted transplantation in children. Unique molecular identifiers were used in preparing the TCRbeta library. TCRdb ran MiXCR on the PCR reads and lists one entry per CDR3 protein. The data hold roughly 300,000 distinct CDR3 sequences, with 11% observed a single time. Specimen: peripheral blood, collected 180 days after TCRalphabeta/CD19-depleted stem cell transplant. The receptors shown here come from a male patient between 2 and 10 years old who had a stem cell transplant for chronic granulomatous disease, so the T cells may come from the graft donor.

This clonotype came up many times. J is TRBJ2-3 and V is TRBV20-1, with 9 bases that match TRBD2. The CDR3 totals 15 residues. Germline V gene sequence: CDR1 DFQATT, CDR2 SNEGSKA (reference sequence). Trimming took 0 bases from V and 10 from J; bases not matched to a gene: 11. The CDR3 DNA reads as TGCAGTGCTAGAGATCGGCCTAGCGGGGTAATACCGCAGTATTTT. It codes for CSARDRPSGVIPQYF.

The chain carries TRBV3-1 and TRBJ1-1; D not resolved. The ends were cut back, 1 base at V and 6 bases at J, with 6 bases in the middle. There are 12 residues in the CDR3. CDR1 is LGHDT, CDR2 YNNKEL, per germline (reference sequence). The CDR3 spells CASSQVGAEAFF. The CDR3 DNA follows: TGTGCCAGCAGCCAAGTGGGCGCTGAAGCTTTCTTT.

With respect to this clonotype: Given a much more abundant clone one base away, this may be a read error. CDR3 DNA sequence: TGTGCCAGCAGTCCTCAACCTGTCACAGATACGCAGTATTTT. Translated, it gives CASSPQPVTDTQYF. V and J are TRBV28 and TRBJ2-3; no firm D call. CDR3 size: 14 residues. Trimming cost V 5 bases and J 2 bases, with 11 bases left between them. Looked up from germline, CDR1 is MDHEN and CDR2 is SYDVKM.

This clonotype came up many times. CDR3 nucleotide sequence: TGTGCCAGCAGCTTAGGCGGGACGGACCAAGAGACCCAGTACTTC. The encoded protein is CASSLGGTDQETQYF. This rearrangement joins TRBV11-3 to TRBJ2-5; a weak D match, TRBD2 (6 bases). V lost 1 base and J lost 0, with 9 bases in between. This CDR3 is 15 amino acids long. Germline assignment: CDR1 SGHNT and CDR2 YENEEA.

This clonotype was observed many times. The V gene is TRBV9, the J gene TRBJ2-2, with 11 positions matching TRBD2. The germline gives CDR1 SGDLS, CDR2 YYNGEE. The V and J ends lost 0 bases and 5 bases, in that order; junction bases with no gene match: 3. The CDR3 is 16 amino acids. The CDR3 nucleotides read TGTGCCAGCAGCGTAGGACTAGCGGGACTTACCGGGGAGCTGTTTTTT. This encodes CASSVGLAGLTGELFF.

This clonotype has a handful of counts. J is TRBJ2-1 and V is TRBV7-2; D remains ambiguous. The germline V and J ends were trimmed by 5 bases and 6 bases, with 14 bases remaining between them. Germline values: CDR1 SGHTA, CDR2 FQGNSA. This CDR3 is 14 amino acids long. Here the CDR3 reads CASSPRGPSNEQFF. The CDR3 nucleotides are TGTGCCAGCAGCCCTCGCGGACCCAGCAATGAGCAGTTCTTC.